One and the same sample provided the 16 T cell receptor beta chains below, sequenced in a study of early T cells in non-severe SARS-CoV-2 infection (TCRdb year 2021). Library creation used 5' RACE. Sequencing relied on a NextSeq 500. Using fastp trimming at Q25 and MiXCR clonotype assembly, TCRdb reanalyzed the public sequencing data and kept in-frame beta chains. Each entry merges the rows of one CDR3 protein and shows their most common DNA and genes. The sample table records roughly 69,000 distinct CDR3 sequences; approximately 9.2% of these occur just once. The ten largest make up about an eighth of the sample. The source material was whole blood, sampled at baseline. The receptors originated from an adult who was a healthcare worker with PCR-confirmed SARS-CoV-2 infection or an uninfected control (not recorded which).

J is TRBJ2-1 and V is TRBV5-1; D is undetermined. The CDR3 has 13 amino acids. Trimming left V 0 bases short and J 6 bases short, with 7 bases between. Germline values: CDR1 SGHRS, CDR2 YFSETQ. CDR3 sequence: CASSLGTTNEQFF. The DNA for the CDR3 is TGCGCCAGCAGCTTGGGTACGACCAATGAGCAGTTCTTC.

The CDR3 DNA is TGCGCCAGCAGCTTGGCCCTAGCGGGATACACAGATACGCAGTATTTT. The encoded protein is CASSLALAGYTDTQYF. This rearrangement joins TRBV5-1 to TRBJ2-3, with 9 positions matching TRBD2. CDR3 length: 16 residues. Trimming removed 0 bases from V and 2 bases from J; junction bases left unmatched: 4. Germline loops: CDR1 SGHRS, CDR2 YFSETQ.

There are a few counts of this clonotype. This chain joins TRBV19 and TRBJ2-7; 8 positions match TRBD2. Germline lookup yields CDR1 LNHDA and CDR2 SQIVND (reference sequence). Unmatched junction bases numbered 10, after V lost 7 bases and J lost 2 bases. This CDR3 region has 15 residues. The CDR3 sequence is CASTDPRGGTYEQYF. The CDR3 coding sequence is TGTGCCAGTACCGACCCCCGGGGGGGAACCTACGAGCAGTACTTC.

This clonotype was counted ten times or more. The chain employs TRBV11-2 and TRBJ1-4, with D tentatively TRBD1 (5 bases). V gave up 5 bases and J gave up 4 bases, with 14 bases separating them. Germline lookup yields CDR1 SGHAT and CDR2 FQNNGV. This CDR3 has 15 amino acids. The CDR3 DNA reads TGTGCCAGCAGCCCGACGGCGGGGGATAATGAAAAACTGTTTTTT. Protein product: CASSPTAGDNEKLFF.

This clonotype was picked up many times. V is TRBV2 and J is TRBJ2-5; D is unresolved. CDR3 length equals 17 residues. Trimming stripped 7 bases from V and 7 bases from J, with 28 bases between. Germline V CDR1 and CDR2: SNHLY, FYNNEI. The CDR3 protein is CASIPPLGGVGIGTQYF. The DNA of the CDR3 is TGTGCCAGCATCCCTCCTTTGGGCGGTGTGGGGATAGGGACCCAGTACTTC.

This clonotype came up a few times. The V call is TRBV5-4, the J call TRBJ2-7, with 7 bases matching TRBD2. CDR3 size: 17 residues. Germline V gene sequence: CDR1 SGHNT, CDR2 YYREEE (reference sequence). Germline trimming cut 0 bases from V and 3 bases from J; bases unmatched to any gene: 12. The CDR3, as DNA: TGTGCCAGCAGCTTGGGACTAGCAAAAAAGGTCTGCTACGAGCAGTACTTC. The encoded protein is CASSLGLAKKVCYEQYF.

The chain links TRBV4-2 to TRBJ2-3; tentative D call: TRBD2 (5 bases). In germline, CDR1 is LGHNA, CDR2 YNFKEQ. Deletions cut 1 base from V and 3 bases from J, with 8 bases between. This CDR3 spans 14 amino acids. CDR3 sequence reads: CASSQGVATDTQYF. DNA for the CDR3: TGTGCCAGCAGCCAAGGGGTAGCGACAGATACGCAGTATTTT.

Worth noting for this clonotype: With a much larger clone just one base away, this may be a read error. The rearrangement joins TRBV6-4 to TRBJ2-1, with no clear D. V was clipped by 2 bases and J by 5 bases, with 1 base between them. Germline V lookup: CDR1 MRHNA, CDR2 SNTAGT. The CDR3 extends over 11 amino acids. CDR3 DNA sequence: TGTGCCAGCAGTGACAACAATGAGCAGTTCTTC. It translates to CASSDNNEQFF.

CDR3 bases: TGTGCCAGCAGAAGTGACTCTGGGGCCAACGTCCTGACTTTC. It yields the protein CASRSDSGANVLTF. The J gene is TRBJ2-6, the V gene TRBV5-4; D gene ambiguous. From germline, CDR1 is SGHNT and CDR2 YYREEE (reference sequence). The ends were cut back, 5 bases at V and 0 bases at J, with 6 bases in the middle. CDR3 length: 14 amino acids.

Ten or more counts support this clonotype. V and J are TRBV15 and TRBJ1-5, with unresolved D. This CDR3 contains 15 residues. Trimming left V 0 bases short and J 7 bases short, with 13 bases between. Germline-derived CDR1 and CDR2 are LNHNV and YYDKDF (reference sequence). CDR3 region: CATSRDFGVGQPQHF. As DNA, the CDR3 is TGTGCCACCAGCAGAGATTTCGGGGTCGGCCAGCCCCAGCATTTT.

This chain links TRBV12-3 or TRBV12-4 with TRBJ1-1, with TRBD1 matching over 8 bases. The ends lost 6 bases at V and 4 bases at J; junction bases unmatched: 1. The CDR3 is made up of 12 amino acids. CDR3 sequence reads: CASRQGVTEAFF. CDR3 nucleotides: TGTGCCAGCAGACAGGGGGTCACTGAAGCTTTCTTT.

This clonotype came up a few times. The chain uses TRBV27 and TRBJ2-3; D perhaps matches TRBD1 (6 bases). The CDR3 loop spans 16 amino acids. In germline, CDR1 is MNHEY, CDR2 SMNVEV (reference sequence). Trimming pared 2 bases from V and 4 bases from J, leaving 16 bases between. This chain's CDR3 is CASSLNLWDTADTQYF. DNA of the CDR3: TGTGCCAGCAGTTTAAACCTCTGGGACACCGCAGATACGCAGTATTTT.

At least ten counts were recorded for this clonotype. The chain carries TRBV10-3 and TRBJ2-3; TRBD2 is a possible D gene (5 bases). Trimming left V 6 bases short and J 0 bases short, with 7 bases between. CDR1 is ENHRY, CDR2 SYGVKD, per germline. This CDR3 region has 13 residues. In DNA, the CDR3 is TGTGCCATCAGCGGGGTTAGCACAGATACGCAGTATTTT. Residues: CAISGVSTDTQYF.

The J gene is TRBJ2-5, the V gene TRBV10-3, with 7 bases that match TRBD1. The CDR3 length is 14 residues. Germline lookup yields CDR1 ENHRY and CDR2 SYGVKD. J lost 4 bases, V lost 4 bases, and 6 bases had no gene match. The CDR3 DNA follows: TGTGCCATCAGTGTAAGGGGGCCAGGAGAGACCCAGTACTTC. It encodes CAISVRGPGETQYF.

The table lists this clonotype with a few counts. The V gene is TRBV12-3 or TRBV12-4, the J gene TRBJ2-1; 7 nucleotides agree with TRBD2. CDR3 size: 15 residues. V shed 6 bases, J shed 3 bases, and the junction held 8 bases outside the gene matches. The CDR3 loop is CASSRLAGNYNEQFF. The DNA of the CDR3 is TGTGCCAGCAGCAGACTAGCTGGTAACTACAATGAGCAGTTCTTC.

In DNA form, the CDR3 reads TGCAGCGTTGAGCTACAGGGACCGGATACGCAGTATTTT. This sequence encodes CSVELQGPDTQYF. The J gene is TRBJ2-3, the V gene TRBV29-1; D is possibly TRBD1 (6 bases). With 3 bases removed from V and 6 bases from J, the gap between germline ends came to 13 bases. CDR1 and CDR2 (germline): SQVTM, ANQGSEA. CDR3 size: 13 residues.